Many counts were recorded for the clone carrying this TCR beta chain. Its antigen is unidentified. This record comes from a study of tumor and adjacent non-tumor tissue in lung cancer. Study-level findings and limits: Shorter survival was associated with higher TCR diversity in tumors. Tumor repertoires had a smaller top 100 clone share than normal lung.

A modified ARM-PCR protocol with three rounds of nested PCR amplified TCRbeta. Each CDR3 protein gets one entry after TCRdb re-called the multiplex PCR reads with MiXCR. The table includes some 90,000 distinct CDR3 sequences, about 61% detected once. The template was RNA from unsorted bulk tissue. The sequence came from a man between 70 and 80 years old with non-small cell lung cancer. The sequenced material came from lung tumor tissue.

The CDR3 DNA sequence: TGTGCCAGCAGTTACGGGACGGGACACAATCAGCCCCAGCATTTT. Protein product: CASSYGTGHNQPQHF. The V call is TRBV6-2 or TRBV6-3, the J call TRBJ1-5, with D possibly being TRBD1 (6 bases). CDR3 size: 15 residues. In germline, CDR1 is MNHEY, CDR2 SVGEGT. V lost 2 bases and J 3 bases, leaving 11 bases between the germline ends.